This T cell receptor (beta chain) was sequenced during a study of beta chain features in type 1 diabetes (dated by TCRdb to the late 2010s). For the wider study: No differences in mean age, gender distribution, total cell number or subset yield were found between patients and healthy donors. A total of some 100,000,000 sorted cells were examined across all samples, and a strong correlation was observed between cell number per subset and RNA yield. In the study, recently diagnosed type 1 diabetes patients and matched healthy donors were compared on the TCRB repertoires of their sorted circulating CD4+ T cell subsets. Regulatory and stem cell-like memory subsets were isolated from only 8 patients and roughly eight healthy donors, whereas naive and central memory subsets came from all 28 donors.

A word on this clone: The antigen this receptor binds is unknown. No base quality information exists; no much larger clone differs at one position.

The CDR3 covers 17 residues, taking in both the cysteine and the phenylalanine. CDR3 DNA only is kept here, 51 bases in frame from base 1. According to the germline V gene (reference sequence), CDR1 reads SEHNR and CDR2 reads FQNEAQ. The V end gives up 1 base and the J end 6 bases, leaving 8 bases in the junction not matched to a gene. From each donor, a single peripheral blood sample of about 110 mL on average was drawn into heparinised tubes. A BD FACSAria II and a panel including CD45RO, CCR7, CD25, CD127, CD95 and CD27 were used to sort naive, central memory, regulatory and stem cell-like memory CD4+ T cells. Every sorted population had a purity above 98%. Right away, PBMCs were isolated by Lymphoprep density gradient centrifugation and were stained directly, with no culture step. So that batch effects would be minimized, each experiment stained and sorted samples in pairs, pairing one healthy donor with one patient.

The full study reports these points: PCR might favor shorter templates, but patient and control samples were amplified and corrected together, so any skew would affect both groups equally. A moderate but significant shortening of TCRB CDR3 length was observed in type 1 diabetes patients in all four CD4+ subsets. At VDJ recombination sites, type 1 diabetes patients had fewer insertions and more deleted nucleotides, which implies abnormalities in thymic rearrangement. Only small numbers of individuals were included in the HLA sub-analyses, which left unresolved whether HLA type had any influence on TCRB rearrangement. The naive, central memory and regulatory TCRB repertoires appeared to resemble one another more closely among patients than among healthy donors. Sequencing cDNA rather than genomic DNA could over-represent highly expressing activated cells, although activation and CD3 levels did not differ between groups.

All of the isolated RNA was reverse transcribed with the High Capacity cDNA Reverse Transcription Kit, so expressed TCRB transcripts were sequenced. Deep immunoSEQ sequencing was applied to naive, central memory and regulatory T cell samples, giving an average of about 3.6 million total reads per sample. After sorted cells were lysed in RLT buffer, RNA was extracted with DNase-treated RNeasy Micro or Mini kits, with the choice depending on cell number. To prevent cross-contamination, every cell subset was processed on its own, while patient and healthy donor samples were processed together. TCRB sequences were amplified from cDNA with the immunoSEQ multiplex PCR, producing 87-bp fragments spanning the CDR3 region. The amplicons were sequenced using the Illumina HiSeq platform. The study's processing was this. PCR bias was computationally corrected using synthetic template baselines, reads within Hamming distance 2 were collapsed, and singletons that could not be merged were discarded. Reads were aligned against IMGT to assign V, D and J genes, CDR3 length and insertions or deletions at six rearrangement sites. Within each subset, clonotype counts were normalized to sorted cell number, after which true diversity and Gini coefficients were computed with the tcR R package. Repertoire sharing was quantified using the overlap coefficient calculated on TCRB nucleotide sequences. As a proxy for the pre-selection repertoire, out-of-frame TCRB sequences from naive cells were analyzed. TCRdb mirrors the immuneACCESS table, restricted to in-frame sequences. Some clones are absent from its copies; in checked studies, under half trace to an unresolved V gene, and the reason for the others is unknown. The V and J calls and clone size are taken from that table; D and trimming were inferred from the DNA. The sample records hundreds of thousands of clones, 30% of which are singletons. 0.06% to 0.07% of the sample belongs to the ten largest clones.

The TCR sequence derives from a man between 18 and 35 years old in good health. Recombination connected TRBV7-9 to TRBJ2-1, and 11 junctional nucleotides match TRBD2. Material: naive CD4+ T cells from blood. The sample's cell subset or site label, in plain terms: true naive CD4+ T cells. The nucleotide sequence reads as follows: TGTGCCAGCAGCTTAGAGTTGGGGCTAGCGGGAGGCAATGAGCAGTTCTTC. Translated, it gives CASSLELGLAGGNEQFF.